Below are 17 T cell receptor beta chains sequenced from a single sample in a study of blood T cell repertoires in COVID-19. Only in-frame clones appear in the TCRdb table, and some are missing; sequencing was by immunoSEQ multiplex PCR. This sample yields around 59,000 clones, of which 73% are seen a single time; roughly 18% belongs to the top ten. What was sequenced was peripheral blood. All receptors derive from a woman aged 45-60 years with active or convalescent COVID-19.

This chain uses TRBV2 with TRBJ2-5, with D tentatively TRBD1 (6 bases). Looked up from germline, CDR1 is SNHLY and CDR2 is FYNNEI. The CDR3 sequence is 14 residues long. Trimming took off 1 base at V and 3 bases at J, with 9 bases between the two ends. CDR3 amino acids: CASSEERTEETQYF. As DNA, the CDR3 is TGTGCCAGCAGTGAAGAGAGGACAGAAGAGACCCAGTACTTC.

The chain recombines TRBV6-5 with TRBJ2-3; 8 bases are a match to TRBD2. Trimming removed 6 bases from V and 5 bases from J; junction bases left unmatched: 7. CDR3 length equals 14 residues. Germline V gene lookup returns CDR1 MNHEY and CDR2 SVGAGI. CDR3 protein: CASRREGLGDTQYF. The CDR3 bases are TGTGCCAGCAGACGGGAGGGCCTCGGAGATACGCAGTATTTT.

The chain is built from TRBV9 and TRBJ2-3; 8 bases agree with TRBD2. Germline V CDR1 and CDR2: SGDLS, YYNGEE. The trim removed 4 bases at V and 3 bases at J, leaving 4 bases unmatched. The CDR3 sequence is 14 residues long. The CDR3 region has the DNA TGTGCCAGCAGCTCTGGACTAGCAACAGATACGCAGTATTTT. This translates into CASSSGLATDTQYF. The full variable domain, with the rest looked up from reference TRBV9 and TRBJ2-3, is DSGVTQTPKHLITATGQRVTLRCSPRSGDLSVYWYQQSLDQGLQFLIQYYNGEERAKGNILERFSAQQFPDLHSELNLSSLELGDSALYFCASSSGLATDTQYFGPGTRLTVL.

The chain employs TRBV10-3 and TRBJ2-5, with 14 bases fitting TRBD2. J gave up 5 bases and V 10 bases, and 9 bases lay outside the gene matches. The CDR3 is made up of 15 amino acids. Germline V gives CDR1 ENHRY, CDR2 SYGVKD. CDR3 region: CATGLAGGLQETQYF. In nucleotides, the CDR3 is TGTGCCACCGGACTAGCGGGAGGCCTCCAGGAGACCCAGTACTTC.

This chain uses TRBV19 with TRBJ2-6, with D possibly TRBD1 on 5 matching bases. V lost 4 bases and J 2 bases, leaving 12 bases between the germline ends. Looked up from germline, CDR1 is LNHDA and CDR2 is SQIVND (reference sequence). CDR3 length equals 16 residues. CDR3 DNA sequence: TGTGCCAGTAGTACCCTAGGACACCCTGGGGCCAACGTCCTGACTTTC. Protein product: CASSTLGHPGANVLTF.

Worth noting for this clone: At the DNA level, this CDR3 is encoded by other sequences in the same sample as well. The chain recombines TRBV18 with TRBJ1-2; perhaps TRBD1 as D (5 bases). Trimming cost V 1 base and J 3 bases, with 9 bases left between them. Germline CDR1 KGHSH, CDR2 LQKENI. This CDR3 comprises 14 residues. The CDR3, as DNA: TGTGCCAGCTCACCACGTCGGGGGGACTATGGCTACACCTTC. Translated: CASSPRRGDYGYTF.

This clone was detected ten times or more. The chain uses TRBV23-1 and TRBJ2-7, with D perhaps TRBD2 (5 bases). TRBV23-1 is given ORF status, its function remaining uncertain. This CDR3 contains 15 residues. V was pared by 6 bases and J by 2 bases, with 17 bases between. The DNA for the CDR3 is TGCGCCAGCAGCCGCCCTGCGGGCAAACCCTACGAGCAGTACTTC. This gives the protein CASSRPAGKPYEQYF.

V usage is TRBV19 and J usage is TRBJ2-3; 8 bases are a match to TRBD2. The CDR3 is 15 amino acids. The V gene's germline CDR1 is LNHDA and CDR2 SQIVND (reference sequence). V dropped 1 base and J dropped 4; count of bases not matched to a gene: 4. CDR3 sequence: CASSIGGRSADTQYF. In DNA, the CDR3 is TGTGCCAGTAGTATAGGCGGGAGGTCCGCAGATACGCAGTATTTT.

This chain joins TRBV4-1 and TRBJ2-7; unclear D gene. CDR3 length: 13 residues. Germline CDR1 MGHRA, CDR2 YSYEKL. Trimming removed 4 bases at V and 2 bases at J, with 9 bases between. CDR3 DNA: TGCGCCAGCAGCCCTGACACCGCCTACGAGCAGTACTTC. Residues: CASSPDTAYEQYF.

The chain joins TRBV19 to TRBJ2-5, with TRBD2 matching 11 bases. The V and J ends lost 0 bases and 3 bases, in that order; junction bases with no gene match: 6. Germline V lookup: CDR1 LNHDA, CDR2 SQIVND (reference sequence). The CDR3 consists of 17 residues. The CDR3 is CASSIDTLAGDEETQYF. CDR3 nucleotides: TGTGCCAGTAGTATAGATACACTAGCGGGAGACGAAGAGACCCAGTACTTC.

In its sample, this clone was seen a few times. This chain joins TRBV27 and TRBJ2-7; 7 bases map to TRBD2. The junction had 17 bases not matched to a gene; V was cut back by 6 bases and J by 6 bases. CDR3 length: 16 amino acids. Germline V lookup: CDR1 MNHEY, CDR2 SMNVEV (reference sequence). CDR3: CASRPGLRRELGEQYF. The CDR3 bases are TGTGCCAGCAGGCCGGGACTACGAAGAGAGCTCGGCGAGCAGTACTTC.

This chain links TRBV5-6 with TRBJ2-7, with D possibly being TRBD2 (5 bases). The CDR3 extends over 13 amino acids. Germline V CDR1 and CDR2: SGHDT, YYEEEE. V lost 4 bases, J lost 2 bases, and 10 bases lay in between. The CDR3, as DNA: TGTGCCAGCAGCGGGAGTGGGCCCTACGAGCAGTACTTC. It specifies CASSGSGPYEQYF. Complete variable domain (other parts from reference TRBV5-6 and TRBJ2-7): DAGVTQSPTHLIKTRGQQVTLRCSPKSGHDTVSWYQQALGQGPQFIFQYYEEEERQRGNFPDRFSGHQFPNYSSELNVNALLLGDSALYLCASSGSGPYEQYFGPGTRLTVT.

The chain links TRBV11-3 to TRBJ2-7, with TRBD1 identical over 8 bases. Trimming at V came to 5 bases and at J to 6 bases, leaving 12 bases not matched to a gene. Germline CDR1 reads SGHNT; CDR2 reads YENEEA. This CDR3 region has 15 residues. In nucleotides, the CDR3 is TGTGCCAGCAGCCCCACCTCGGGCACAGGGGGCGAGCAGTACTTC. Translation gives CASSPTSGTGGEQYF.

The CDR3 spells CASGLGPARPTDTQYF. CDR3 coding DNA: TGTGCTAGTGGTTTGGGACCCGCGCGGCCCACAGATACGCAGTATTTT. The rearrangement joins TRBV12-5 to TRBJ2-3; D unclear. Trimming took off 1 base at V and 2 bases at J, with 13 bases between the two ends. There are 16 residues in the CDR3. Germline V gene sequence: CDR1 LGHNT, CDR2 FRNRAP.

The V gene is TRBV7-8, the J gene TRBJ1-3; D might be TRBD1 (5 bases). V gave up 4 bases and J gave up 2 bases, with 9 bases separating them. CDR3 length: 14 residues. Germline-derived CDR1 and CDR2 are SGHVS and FQNEAQ. The CDR3 DNA follows: TGTGCCAGCAGCTCCAGGGTAGCTGGAAACACCATATATTTT. Translated, it gives CASSSRVAGNTIYF. Full variable domain (missing parts from reference TRBV7-8 and TRBJ1-3): GAGVSQSPRYKVAKRGQDVALRCDPISGHVSLFWYQQALGQGPEFLTYFQNEAQLDKSGLPSDRFFAERPEGSVSTLKIQRTQQEDSAVYLCASSSRVAGNTIYFGEGSWLTVV.

V and J are TRBV28 and TRBJ1-2; 8 nucleotides align to TRBD1. The ends lost 5 bases at V and 1 base at J; junction bases unmatched: 6. This CDR3 contains 15 residues. From germline, CDR1 is MDHEN and CDR2 SYDVKM. CDR3 sequence: CASSPRTGLNYGYTF. For the CDR3, the DNA is TGTGCCAGCAGTCCCCGGACAGGGCTTAACTATGGCTACACCTTC.

J is TRBJ1-5 and V is TRBV5-3; weak D call: TRBD1 (6 bases). TRBV5-3 is an open reading frame whose function is uncertain. The length of the CDR3 is 20 residues. V was shortened by 2 bases and J by 0 bases, with 24 bases between the two germline ends. The CDR3 reads CARSFGGRPTGPGSNQPQHF. CDR3 DNA: TGTGCCAGAAGCTTTGGCGGCAGACCCACAGGGCCCGGTAGCAATCAGCCCCAGCATTTT.